These 14 T cell receptor beta chains came from one sample sequenced in a study of blood T cell repertoires in COVID-19. The table came from immunoSEQ multiplex PCR; TCRdb's copy has only in-frame clones and leaves some out. The profile shows more than 200,000 clones, 85% to 90% of them singletons. The material sequenced was peripheral blood. These receptors all stem from a man between 50 and 59 years old with acute or convalescent COVID-19.

The CDR3 here is CASSSLQGYEQYF. In nucleotides, the CDR3 is TGTGCCAGCAGTTCACTACAGGGCTACGAGCAGTACTTC. The chain combines TRBV12-3 or TRBV12-4 with TRBJ2-7; the D gene is possibly TRBD1 (6 bases). Trimming took 4 bases from V and 3 from J, leaving 10 bases between them. CDR3 length: 13 amino acids.

The chain has TRBV27 and TRBJ2-7, with 9 bases fitting TRBD1. V lost 6 bases, J lost 4 bases, and 10 bases stayed unmatched. The CDR3 is 15 amino acids. CDR1 and CDR2 from the germline V gene are MNHEY and SMNVEV (reference sequence). CDR3 DNA: TGTGCCAGCAGCCGACCGGGACAGGGCAGGTACGAGCAGTACTTC. Its protein product is CASSRPGQGRYEQYF.

V is TRBV6-5 and J is TRBJ2-5; D remains unclear. Germline V gene data show CDR1 as MNHEY and CDR2 as SVGAGI. The CDR3 consists of 14 residues. Trimming stripped 2 bases from V and 2 bases from J, with 9 bases between. The DNA for the CDR3 is TGTGCCAGCAGTTACAGTGCACAGCAAGAGACCCAGTACTTC. It yields the protein CASSYSAQQETQYF.

The CDR3 sequence: CASSSSGGTTAYNEQFF. DNA of the CDR3: TGTGCCAGCTCATCCTCAGGGGGAACTACAGCCTACAATGAGCAGTTCTTC. The gene calls are TRBV18 and TRBJ2-1, with TRBD1 matching 7 bases. Germline CDR1 is KGHSH and CDR2 is LQKENI. Trimming at V came to 5 bases and at J to 2 bases, leaving 12 bases not matched to a gene. The CDR3 sequence is 17 residues long. The full variable domain, with the rest looked up from reference TRBV18 and TRBJ2-1, is NAGVMQNPRHLVRRRGQEARLRCSPMKGHSHVYWYRQLPEEGLKFMVYLQKENIIDESGMPKERFSAEFPKEGPSILRIQQVVRGDSAAYFCASSSSGGTTAYNEQFFGPGTRLTVL.

This rearrangement joins TRBV10-2 to TRBJ1-1; possible D gene TRBD1, 5 bases. The CDR3 is made up of 14 amino acids. V dropped 5 bases and J dropped 5 bases, with 15 bases sitting between them. The germline V gene has CDR1 WSHSY and CDR2 SAAADI. In DNA, the CDR3 is TGCGCCAGCAGTCCCATGGGGGGAGGGACTGAAGCTTTCTTT. Its protein is CASSPMGGGTEAFF.

This chain links TRBV6-5 with TRBJ1-1, with D unclear. CDR3 length: 13 residues. Per germline, CDR1 MNHEY and CDR2 SVGAGI. Trimming pared 0 bases from V and 5 bases from J, leaving 7 bases between. CDR3 amino acids: CASSYSQETEAFF. CDR3 bases: TGTGCCAGCAGTTACTCCCAAGAGACTGAAGCTTTCTTT.

This sequence joins TRBV24-1 and TRBJ2-1; TRBD2 agrees at 11 bases. The germline V gene has CDR1 KGHDR and CDR2 SFDVKD. This CDR3 region has 15 residues. The ends lost 5 bases at V and 9 bases at J; junction bases unmatched: 8. CDR3 coding DNA: TGTGCCACCAGTGCGGGGCTAGCGGGGGGTGCTGAGCAGTTCTTC. As protein: CATSAGLAGGAEQFF.

The sample holds one count of this clone. J is TRBJ2-2 and V is TRBV19; TRBD2 might be the D (6 bases). CDR3 size: 16 residues. V was trimmed by 6 bases and J by 6 bases, leaving 20 bases between them. Germline values: CDR1 LNHDA, CDR2 SQIVND (reference sequence). This CDR3 is CASSALAGGIAGELFF. In DNA form, the CDR3 reads TGTGCCAGTAGCGCTCTCGCCGGGGGAATAGCCGGGGAGCTGTTTTTT.

The rearrangement uses TRBV27 and TRBJ2-7; 9 bases are a match to TRBD2. CDR3 length equals 17 residues. Germline CDR1 reads MNHEY; CDR2 reads SMNVEV (reference sequence). Germline trimming cut 2 bases from V and 1 base from J; bases unmatched to any gene: 9. Here the CDR3 DNA reads TGTGCCAGCAGTTTAAATGGGCGGGGGGGTGGTTCCTACGAGCAGTACTTC. Translated, it gives CASSLNGRGGGSYEQYF.

The chain carries TRBV6-1 and TRBJ2-1; 16 bases match TRBD2. CDR1 is MNHNS and CDR2 is SASEGT in the germline V gene. The CDR3 consists of 16 residues. V shed 4 bases and J 9 bases; nucleotides not matched to a gene: 6. The CDR3 protein is CASSAGLAGGQGEQFF. In nucleotides, the CDR3 is TGTGCCAGCAGTGCGGGACTAGCGGGGGGGCAGGGTGAGCAGTTCTTC.

The chain couples TRBV9 to TRBJ2-7; 9 bases are shared with TRBD1. The CDR3 is 15 amino acids. With V trimmed by 5 bases and J by 3 bases, 9 bases remained unmatched. Germline lookup yields CDR1 SGDLS and CDR2 YYNGEE. DNA of the CDR3: TGTGCCAGCAGTGACAGTCCGGGACAGGGCTACGAGCAGTACTTC. It is translated as CASSDSPGQGYEQYF.

The chain is built from TRBV18 and TRBJ1-2; maybe TRBD1 (6 bases). The CDR3 is made up of 13 amino acids. CDR1 KGHSH and CDR2 LQKENI come from the germline V gene. The V and J ends lost 1 base and 4 bases respectively, with 7 bases between them. The CDR3 spells CASSPQGVYGYTF. Here the CDR3 DNA reads TGTGCCAGCTCACCACAGGGGGTCTATGGCTACACCTTC.

The V and J genes are TRBV6-5 and TRBJ1-5; D might be TRBD1 (6 bases). The CDR3 covers 15 residues. CDR1 is MNHEY and CDR2 is SVGAGI in the germline V gene. V lost 6 bases and J 1 base, leaving 13 bases between the germline ends. CDR3: CASSLQGLSNQPQHF. CDR3 nucleotide sequence: TGTGCCAGCAGCTTACAGGGATTAAGCAATCAGCCCCAGCATTTT.

This clone occurred a few times. The chain employs TRBV30 and TRBJ2-7; a weak D match, TRBD1 (7 bases). This CDR3 has 14 residues. V gave up 6 bases and J gave up 3 bases, with 18 bases separating them. CDR1 GTSNPN and CDR2 SVGIG come from the germline V gene (reference sequence). CDR3 amino acids: CACIRGTDYYEQYF. CDR3 in DNA: TGTGCCTGTATCCGCGGGACAGATTACTACGAGCAGTACTTC.